The 29 T cell receptor beta chains presented below share a single source sample, sequenced in a study of shared clonotypes between healthy human individuals. Here immunoSEQ multiplex PCR was the method, and the copy in TCRdb shows in-frame clones only, minus some. The sample contains some 2 million clones, about 95% of which appear only once. CD45RO-negative CD8 cells positively selected for CCR7 made up the naive population, which excluded terminally differentiated effector memory CD45RA+ cells. Sequencing used naive CD8+ T cells sorted from blood. The origin of the receptors is a man aged 18 to 29 in good health.

V gene TRBV5-6 combines with J gene TRBJ2-3; TRBD2 matches at 9 bases. The length of the CDR3 is 16 residues. V was pared by 3 bases and J by 4 bases, with 9 bases of the junction left unmatched. Germline V gene sequence: CDR1 SGHDT, CDR2 YYEEEE. CDR3 sequence: CASSWGPGLASDTQYF. The CDR3 DNA reads as TGTGCCAGCAGCTGGGGGCCGGGACTAGCTTCAGATACGCAGTATTTT.

The rearrangement joins TRBV29-1 to TRBJ2-7; 14 bases fit TRBD2. The CDR3 has 15 amino acids. The J segment lost 5 bases and the V segment lost 2 bases, leaving 5 bases of the junction unmatched. CDR1 SQVTM and CDR2 ANQGSEA come from the germline V gene. CDR3 sequence: CSVEIRGLAGDEQYF. CDR3 DNA: TGCAGCGTTGAAATTAGGGGACTAGCGGGAGACGAGCAGTACTTC.

The rearrangement links TRBV2 to TRBJ1-5; D is perhaps TRBD1 (6 bases). Germline assignment: CDR1 SNHLY and CDR2 FYNNEI. The ends were cut back, 4 bases at V and 4 bases at J, with 17 bases in the middle. The CDR3 sequence is 16 residues long. The CDR3 sequence is CASSVSRNQGNQPQHF. DNA for the CDR3: TGTGCCAGCAGTGTCTCCCGCAACCAGGGGAATCAGCCCCAGCATTTT.

J is TRBJ1-6 and V is TRBV28; 8 nucleotides match TRBD1. CDR1 MDHEN and CDR2 SYDVKM come from the germline V gene. J was trimmed by 4 bases and V by 10 bases; bases with no gene match: 6. This CDR3 comprises 14 residues. The CDR3: CATLQGGYNSPLHF. The CDR3, as DNA: TGTGCCACCTTACAGGGGGGTTATAATTCACCCCTCCACTTT.

The chain couples TRBV27 to TRBJ1-2; D might be TRBD1 (6 bases). V lost 2 bases and J 5 bases, leaving 12 bases between the germline ends. The CDR3 sequence is 14 residues long. Germline V gives CDR1 MNHEY, CDR2 SMNVEV (reference sequence). The CDR3 coding sequence is TGTGCCAGCAGTTTAAAGGGGGAGAGGTATGGCTACACCTTC. Translation gives CASSLKGERYGYTF.

The chain couples TRBV28 to TRBJ2-5; TRBD2 aligns across 13 bases. Germline values: CDR1 MDHEN, CDR2 SYDVKM. The CDR3 extends over 14 amino acids. V was pared by 5 bases and J by 9 bases, with 6 bases of the junction left unmatched. The CDR3 spells CASSPGLAGMSQYF. CDR3 nucleotides: TGTGCCAGCAGTCCGGGACTAGCGGGAATGTCCCAGTACTTC.

A note on this clone: The same CDR3 can be traced to other DNA sequences in this sample. V and J are TRBV6-5 and TRBJ2-1, with D possibly being TRBD2 (6 bases). Germline CDR1 and CDR2: MNHEY and SVGAGI. This CDR3 has 14 amino acids. Trimming cost V 2 bases and J 3 bases, with 8 bases left between them. The CDR3 DNA reads TGTGCCAGCAGTTACGGCGGGGACTACAATGAGCAGTTCTTC. Its translation is CASSYGGDYNEQFF.

The chain joins TRBV5-4 to TRBJ2-7; 9 bases are a match to TRBD1. The CDR3 spans 14 residues. V lost 4 bases to trimming and J lost 3 bases; unmatched junction nucleotides: 5. Germline V gives CDR1 SGHNT, CDR2 YYREEE (reference sequence). CDR3 nucleotides: TGTGCCAGCAGCCTCCGGGACAGGGACTACGAGCAGTACTTC. Its translation is CASSLRDRDYEQYF.

The chain combines TRBV27 with TRBJ2-2, with 7 bases lining up with TRBD1. V lost 4 bases, J lost 3 bases, and 5 bases stayed unmatched. The CDR3 sequence is 15 residues long. Germline loops: CDR1 MNHEY, CDR2 SMNVEV (reference sequence). This CDR3 reads CASSSTGSDTGELFF. CDR3 nucleotides: TGTGCCAGCAGTTCGACAGGGTCGGACACCGGGGAGCTGTTTTTT.

This chain links TRBV6-5 with TRBJ2-5; D is possibly TRBD2 (6 bases). Germline loops: CDR1 MNHEY, CDR2 SVGAGI. V was trimmed by 0 bases and J by 9 bases, leaving 11 bases between them. The CDR3 covers 13 residues. The CDR3 protein is CASSYSGGVPQYF. The CDR3 DNA reads TGTGCCAGCAGTTACTCGGGGGGTGTACCCCAGTACTTC.

Of note for this clone: Distinct nucleotide sequences in the sample also encode this CDR3. Written as DNA, the CDR3 is TGCGCCAGCAGCCAGGGACAGGGGGCGGTGGAGCAGTTCTTC. Amino acid sequence: CASSQGQGAVEQFF. V gene TRBV4-3 combines with J gene TRBJ2-1; 12 bases match TRBD1. Losses at the gene ends were 3 bases for V and 10 bases for J; bases not matched to a gene: 4. The CDR3 extends over 14 amino acids. Germline V lookup: CDR1 LGHNA, CDR2 YSLEER.

J is TRBJ2-2 and V is TRBV9; 7 positions agree with TRBD2. After removal of 3 bases from V and 11 bases from J, the junction contained 7 bases not matched to a gene. From germline, CDR1 is SGDLS and CDR2 YYNGEE. The CDR3 covers 13 residues. Here the CDR3 reads CASSESGTPELFF. As DNA, the CDR3 is TGTGCCAGCAGCGAGAGCGGGACTCCAGAGCTGTTTTTT.

The sample holds one count of this clone. J is TRBJ2-1 and V is TRBV19; D might be TRBD2 (6 bases). V lost 2 bases and J 9 bases, leaving 11 bases between the germline ends. The CDR3 has 13 residues. CDR1 and CDR2 (germline): LNHDA, SQIVND (reference sequence). CDR3: CASSISDGGEQFF. CDR3 bases: TGTGCCAGTAGTATATCCGACGGGGGTGAGCAGTTCTTC.

V is TRBV10-3 and J is TRBJ2-6; D gene unclear. V lost 0 bases and J 4 bases, leaving 13 bases between the germline ends. The germline CDR1 and CDR2 sequences are ENHRY and SYGVKD. The CDR3 sequence is 17 residues long. CDR3 in amino acids: CAISESFDAEGANVLTF. Written as DNA, the CDR3 is TGTGCCATCAGTGAGTCTTTTGACGCGGAGGGGGCCAACGTCCTGACTTTC.

In its sample, this clone was seen once. This CDR3 reads CATSRGTDYYEQYF. The CDR3 DNA reads as TGTGCCACCAGCAGAGGGACAGACTACTACGAGCAGTACTTC. The J gene is TRBJ2-7, the V gene TRBV15, with D possibly matching TRBD1 (6 bases). The V end lost 1 base, the J end lost 3 bases, and 10 bases lay between the germline ends. The CDR3 spans 14 residues. CDR1 and CDR2 (germline): LNHNV, YYDKDF (reference sequence).

The chain has TRBV28 and TRBJ2-7; a weak D match, TRBD2 (7 bases). Trimming pared 3 bases from V and 0 bases from J, leaving 18 bases between. From germline, CDR1 is MDHEN and CDR2 SYDVKM. The CDR3 sequence is 17 residues long. Here the CDR3 DNA reads TGTGCCAGCAGTTTTGGCATCGGCGGGGGCAACTCCTACGAGCAGTACTTC. Translating it yields CASSFGIGGGNSYEQYF.

This rearrangement joins TRBV6-5 to TRBJ1-2, with a tentative D call TRBD1 (6 bases). CDR3 length equals 15 residues. V lost 6 bases and J lost 6, with 20 bases in between. Looked up from germline, CDR1 is MNHEY and CDR2 is SVGAGI. Written as DNA, the CDR3 is TGTGCCAGCAGCTCCCAACCACAGGGCGGGGATGGCTACACCTTC. Translating it yields CASSSQPQGGDGYTF.

The chain uses TRBV15 and TRBJ2-3; D not certain. With 0 bases removed from V and 0 bases from J, the gap between germline ends came to 13 bases. The germline CDR1 and CDR2 sequences are LNHNV and YYDKDF (reference sequence). This CDR3 is 17 amino acids long. Written as DNA, the CDR3 is TGTGCCACCAGCAGAGAAGAACTGGGATATAGCACAGATACGCAGTATTTT. Translated, it gives CATSREELGYSTDTQYF.

This chain links TRBV5-8 with TRBJ1-3; D remains unclear. Germline V gene data show CDR1 as SGHTS and CDR2 as YDEGEE. This CDR3 region has 15 residues. The ends were cut back, 6 bases at V and 6 bases at J, with 19 bases in the middle. The CDR3 nucleotides are TGTGCCAGCACCTCTTTTGTGACAACCCAAAACACCATATATTTT. Amino acids: CASTSFVTTQNTIYF. The variable domain in full, with the rest retrieved from reference TRBV5-8 and TRBJ1-3, is EAGVTQSPTHLIKTRGQQATLRCSPISGHTSVYWYQQALGLGLQFLLWYDEGEERNRGNFPPRFSGRQFPNYSSELNVNALELEDSALYLCASTSFVTTQNTIYFGEGSWLTVV.

This clone appeared once. The V and J genes are TRBV5-5 and TRBJ2-5; no firm D call. V lost 2 bases and J lost 0, with 5 bases in between. This CDR3 contains 13 residues. Per germline, CDR1 SGHKS and CDR2 YYEKEE (reference sequence). The CDR3 protein is CASSFYYQETQYF. CDR3 DNA: TGTGCCAGCAGCTTTTATTACCAAGAGACCCAGTACTTC.

Concerning this clone: The same CDR3 is also encoded by other DNA sequences in this sample. This rearrangement joins TRBV7-6 to TRBJ1-1; 7 bases are shared with TRBD1. This CDR3 contains 12 residues. The trim removed 5 bases at V and 5 bases at J, leaving 2 bases unmatched. Germline CDR1 SGHVS, CDR2 FNYEAQ. CDR3 in DNA: TGTGCCAGCAGCCCAGGGGGGACTGAAGCTTTCTTT. Amino acid sequence: CASSPGGTEAFF.

The chain links TRBV7-3 to TRBJ2-2, with 7 nucleotides matching TRBD2. Unmatched junction bases numbered 28, after V lost 5 bases and J lost 4 bases. CDR1 SGHTA and CDR2 FQGTGA come from the germline V gene. The CDR3 consists of 22 residues. The DNA of the CDR3 is TGTGCCAGCAGCCCCCGGGGGGTTGGTATCGTACGAGCGCCGATGGGCACCGGGGAGCTGTTTTTT. Its translation: CASSPRGVGIVRAPMGTGELFF.

The CDR3 nucleotides are TGTGCCAGTAGTCCTTCAGCGGGGGGATCTTACGAGCAGTACTTC. It specifies CASSPSAGGSYEQYF. The V gene is TRBV19, the J gene TRBJ2-7; 9 bases match TRBD2. Germline V CDR1 and CDR2: LNHDA, SQIVND (reference sequence). There are 15 residues in the CDR3. J gave up 4 bases and V 5 bases, and 9 bases lay outside the gene matches.

This chain uses TRBV7-9 with TRBJ1-1; D may be TRBD1 (6 bases). The germline CDR1 and CDR2 sequences are SEHNR and FQNEAQ (reference sequence). This CDR3 contains 15 residues. Trimming stripped 5 bases from V and 3 bases from J, with 16 bases between. CDR3 sequence (DNA): TGTGCCAGCAGCAGAAAACAGGGTCCCCACACTGAAGCTTTCTTT. It yields the protein CASSRKQGPHTEAFF. The full variable domain, with the rest looked up from reference TRBV7-9 and TRBJ1-1, is DTGVSQNPRHKITKRGQNVTFRCDPISEHNRLYWYRQTLGQGPEFLTYFQNEAQLEKSRLLSDRFSAERPKGSFSTLEIQRTEQGDSAMYLCASSRKQGPHTEAFFGQGTRLTVV.

The chain uses TRBV5-3 and TRBJ2-7, with 10 positions matching TRBD1. TRBV5-3 is marked as an open reading frame, function uncertain. The CDR3 loop spans 17 amino acids. Germline trimming cut 4 bases from V and 5 bases from J; bases unmatched to any gene: 15. CDR3 sequence reads: CARSLNYRDRGNDEQYF. As DNA, the CDR3 is TGTGCCAGAAGCCTTAATTACCGGGACAGGGGTAACGACGAGCAGTACTTC.

The J gene is TRBJ2-3, the V gene TRBV12-5; TRBD2 might be the D (11 bases). The germline V and J ends were trimmed by 7 bases and 2 bases, with 25 bases remaining between them. The CDR3 is 18 amino acids. In germline, CDR1 is LGHNT, CDR2 FRNRAP. CDR3 nucleotides: TGTGCTAGTGCCGGACAGGGGGTACTAGCGGGAGACACAGATACGCAGTATTTT. Protein sequence: CASAGQGVLAGDTDTQYF.

The chain couples TRBV13 to TRBJ1-1; TRBD1 matches at 8 bases. The CDR3 runs to 14 residues. CDR1 and CDR2 from the germline V gene are PRHDT and FYEKMQ (reference sequence). Trimming took 5 bases from V and 4 from J; bases not matched to a gene: 6. DNA for the CDR3: TGTGCCAGCAGCCACGGACAGGGCGGCACTGAAGCTTTCTTT. This sequence encodes CASSHGQGGTEAFF.

The rearrangement uses TRBV4-1 and TRBJ2-3, with 9 bases lining up with TRBD2. The trim removed 4 bases at V and 0 bases at J, leaving 5 bases unmatched. In germline, CDR1 is MGHRA, CDR2 YSYEKL. The CDR3 sequence is 16 residues long. The CDR3 DNA follows: TGCGCCAGCAGCCCCAGACTAGCGGTGAGCACAGATACGCAGTATTTT. This encodes CASSPRLAVSTDTQYF.

The chain recombines TRBV27 with TRBJ2-7; 7 nucleotides match TRBD1. Losses at the gene ends were 5 bases for V and 3 bases for J; bases not matched to a gene: 16. This CDR3 spans 17 amino acids. Germline CDR1 and CDR2: MNHEY and SMNVEV (reference sequence). CDR3 in amino acids: CASSQGTESLHGYEQYF. The CDR3 DNA is TGTGCCAGCAGTCAGGGGACAGAAAGTCTTCATGGCTACGAGCAGTACTTC.